This T cell receptor beta chain is from a study of identical twins. General study findings and limits: Compared with unrelated sharing, twin-shared out-of-frame alpha sequences had more low-probability sequences. In monozygotic twins, models underestimated the sharing of out-of-frame TCR alpha. Memory repertoires lacked the insertion deficit that abundant cord blood beta clonotypes showed.

Note on this clonotype: Its antigen is as yet unknown.

The CDR3 loop spans 14 amino acids. From germline, CDR1 is KGHDR and CDR2 SFDVKD. Between the trimmed V and J ends, which lost 4 bases and 0 bases, there was a span of 8 bases. A universal primer binding site was introduced by template switching. The final cDNA contained unique molecular identifiers. TCRdb re-called the 5' RACE reads with MiXCR, one entry per CDR3 protein. The table records some 320,000 distinct CDR3 sequences, 9% to 15% of them present only once. These data are also associated with another study on yellow fever vaccine responses in identical twins.

The source of this sequence is a woman younger than 35 in good health. Sequenced material: CD8+ T cells sorted from blood. J is TRBJ1-2 and V is TRBV24-1, with D uncertain. CDR3 nucleotides: TGTGCCACCAGTGAACCTGGGACTAACTATGGCTACACCTTC. Its protein product is CATSEPGTNYGYTF.